The 11 T cell receptor beta chains listed next were all sequenced from one sample in a study of blood T cell repertoires in COVID-19 (TCRdb year 2020). Library generation was performed with the immunoSEQ multiplex PCR assay. The table comes from immuneACCESS by way of TCRdb, which keeps in-frame sequences with V and J called. Part of the clones is missing from these tables; in studies checked, under half for an unresolved V gene and the rest for unknown reasons. This sample comprises more than 300,000 clones, about 90% of them detected only once. Clones ranked in the top ten supply less than 11% of the sample. The material sequenced was peripheral blood. All receptors derive from a woman under 40 with COVID-19, enrolled during active disease.

The V and J genes are TRBV19 and TRBJ2-5; 7 bases map to TRBD1. CDR3 length: 17 amino acids. The ends lost 2 bases at V and 1 base at J; junction bases unmatched: 10. CDR1 and CDR2 from the germline V gene are LNHDA and SQIVND (reference sequence). In DNA form, the CDR3 reads TGTGCCAGTAGTATACAACCTCGACAGGGCGTCCAAGAGACCCAGTACTTC. It specifies CASSIQPRQGVQETQYF.

V gene TRBV6-5 combines with J gene TRBJ2-7; 9 bases map to TRBD1. The junction had 7 bases not matched to a gene; V was cut back by 5 bases and J by 2 bases. CDR1 is MNHEY and CDR2 is SVGAGI in the germline V gene. The CDR3 covers 15 residues. CDR3 sequence reads: CASSPAGTGTYEQYF. The DNA for the CDR3 is TGTGCCAGCAGTCCAGCCGGGACAGGGACCTACGAGCAGTACTTC.

This clone is a singleton in its sample. This chain uses TRBV5-1 with TRBJ2-7; D is perhaps TRBD1 (5 bases). V was pared by 6 bases and J by 5 bases, with 21 bases between. The CDR3 has 15 amino acids. In germline, CDR1 is SGHRS, CDR2 YFSETQ. The CDR3: CASTRRRAGWDEQYF. CDR3 coding DNA: TGCGCCAGCACCCGAAGACGGGCAGGGTGGGACGAGCAGTACTTC.

The chain has TRBV28 and TRBJ2-7; the D gene is possibly TRBD2 (5 bases). CDR1 MDHEN and CDR2 SYDVKM come from the germline V gene. Trimming removed 6 bases at V and 0 bases at J, with 12 bases between. The CDR3 is 14 amino acids. CDR3 nucleotide sequence: TGTGCCAGCAGCATACTGGGGAGCTCCTACGAGCAGTACTTC. Translated: CASSILGSSYEQYF. Complete variable domain (other parts from reference TRBV28 and TRBJ2-7): DVKVTQSSRYLVKRTGEKVFLECVQDMDHENMFWYRQDPGLGLRLIYFSYDVKMKEKGDIPEGYSVSREKKERFSLILESASTNQTSMYLCASSILGSSYEQYFGPGTRLTVT.

A single count supports this clone. V gene TRBV3-1 (or the pseudogene TRBV3-2) combines with J gene TRBJ2-3; 13 bases agree with TRBD2. Germline V CDR1 and CDR2: LGHDT, YNNKEL (reference sequence). CDR3 length: 20 amino acids. Germline trimming cut 1 base from V and 5 bases from J; bases unmatched to any gene: 15. CDR3 coding DNA: TGTGCCAGCAGCCAAGGTTTACTAGCGGGAGGGCATTTTTCTAGAGATACGCAGTATTTT. This sequence encodes CASSQGLLAGGHFSRDTQYF.

The chain is built from TRBV28 and TRBJ2-6; D might be TRBD1 (5 bases). Trimming left V 2 bases short and J 0 bases short, with 5 bases between. CDR3 length: 15 amino acids. Germline V gene sequence: CDR1 MDHEN, CDR2 SYDVKM. The CDR3 sequence: CASSLDSSGANVLTF. CDR3 sequence (DNA): TGTGCCAGCAGTTTAGACAGCTCTGGGGCCAACGTCCTGACTTTC.

V gene TRBV19 combines with J gene TRBJ1-4; TRBD1 agrees at 7 bases. CDR1 is LNHDA and CDR2 is SQIVND in the germline V gene (reference sequence). V shed 5 bases and J 14 bases; nucleotides not matched to a gene: 11. The CDR3 length is 13 residues. CDR3 coding DNA: TGTGCCAGTAGTGATACTCCGGGACAGCGCCTGTTTTTT. This translates into CASSDTPGQRLFF.

The chain employs TRBV12-3 or TRBV12-4 and TRBJ2-3, with D unclear. V lost 5 bases and J 3 bases, leaving 3 bases between the germline ends. The CDR3 covers 11 residues. The CDR3 coding sequence is TGTGCCAGCAGTCCGACAGATACGCAGTATTTT. It specifies CASSPTDTQYF.

This chain links TRBV15 with TRBJ2-3; TRBD2 matches at 12 bases. The germline V gene encodes CDR1 LNHNV and CDR2 YYDKDF (reference sequence). CDR3 length equals 18 residues. Trimming at V came to 1 base and at J to 1 base, leaving 6 bases not matched to a gene. This CDR3 is CATSRGLAGGRGTDTQYF. For the CDR3, the DNA is TGTGCCACCAGCAGAGGTCTAGCGGGGGGGCGGGGCACAGATACGCAGTATTTT. Full variable domain (outside the CDR3, taken from reference TRBV15 and TRBJ2-3): DAMVIQNPRYQVTQFGKPVTLSCSQTLNHNVMYWYQQKSSQAPKLLFHYYDKDFNNEADTPDNFQSRRPNTSFCFLDIRSPGLGDTAMYLCATSRGLAGGRGTDTQYFGPGTRLTVL.

The rearrangement links TRBV11-2 to TRBJ1-4; 10 positions match TRBD1. The V gene end was trimmed by 5 bases and the J gene end by 10 bases; junction bases not matched to a gene: 7. Germline V gene lookup returns CDR1 SGHAT and CDR2 FQNNGV. The CDR3 is 14 amino acids. The chain's CDR3 is CASSARDRGGKLFF. CDR3 nucleotide sequence: TGTGCCAGCAGCGCCCGGGACAGGGGTGGAAAACTGTTTTTT.

The rearrangement uses TRBV5-7 and TRBJ1-1; a possible D gene is TRBD1 (5 bases). TRBV5-7 belongs to the ORF category, with a function that is uncertain. Trimming removed 3 bases from V and 0 bases from J, with 12 bases in between. The CDR3 consists of 15 residues. The CDR3 DNA follows: TGTGCCAGCAGCTCTAGGGGTGGGGTGAACACTGAAGCTTTCTTT. Translated: CASSSRGGVNTEAFF.